This is a list of T cell receptor beta chains from one sample in a study of T cells expressing NK-cell markers. TCRdb reprocessed the 5' RACE reads and stores each CDR3 protein as one record, lacking DNA. The specimen's table records about 410,000 distinct CDR3 sequences. The sample was blood T cells: a sorted CD56 or NKG2C T cell subset, CD4+ or CD8+ T cells, or bulk PBMC T cells (not recorded which). All receptors come from a woman aged 45-65 years in good health. Each CDR3 is given with its conserved first and last residue.

V gene	J gene	CDR3 protein
TRBV12-3/TRBV12-4	TRBJ2-3	CASSPGQGDPDTQYF
TRBV7-9	TRBJ2-7	CASSPQGGSGFSYEQYF
TRBV20-1	TRBJ2-3	CSAEDRAHTDTQYF
TRBV9	TRBJ2-6	CASSPDPRGGSNVLTF
TRBV2	TRBJ2-3	CASSVDLLAGLEYF
TRBV20-1	TRBJ1-2	CSAAGGGVNGYTF
TRBV23-1	TRBJ2-3	CASSQSRLDRAPDTQYF
TRBV27	TRBJ2-4	CASSSMDQPNIQYF
TRBV7-8	TRBJ1-1	CASSETLNTEAFF
TRBV14	TRBJ2-7	CASSQDLRGSYEQYF
TRBV30	TRBJ1-5	CALDTGFDQPQHF
TRBV5-1	TRBJ1-1	CASSFRQGNTNTEAFF
TRBV6-2/TRBV6-3	TRBJ2-2	CASSSLRLVTGELFF
TRBV29-1	TRBJ1-1	CSVRGIGTEAFF
TRBV5-1	TRBJ2-1	CASSLVGTSADEQFF
TRBV5-1	TRBJ2-1	CASSSSGVFYNEQFF
TRBV11-1	TRBJ1-1	CASSYLVAGATEAFF